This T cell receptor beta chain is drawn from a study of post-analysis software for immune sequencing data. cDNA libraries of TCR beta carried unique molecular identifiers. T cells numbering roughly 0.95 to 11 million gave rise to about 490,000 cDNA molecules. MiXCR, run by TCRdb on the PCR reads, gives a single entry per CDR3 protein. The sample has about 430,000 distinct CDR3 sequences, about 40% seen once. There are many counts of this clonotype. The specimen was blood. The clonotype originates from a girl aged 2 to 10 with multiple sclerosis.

CDR3 amino acids: CSASPLTSGLYNEQFF. As DNA, the CDR3 is TGCAGTGCTAGCCCCCTTACTAGCGGGCTTTACAATGAGCAGTTCTTC. The V and J genes are TRBV20-1 and TRBJ2-1, with TRBD2 identical over 9 bases. CDR1 and CDR2 (germline): DFQATT, SNEGSKA (reference sequence). This CDR3 contains 16 residues. With V trimmed by 3 bases and J by 4 bases, 10 bases remained unmatched.